The T cell receptor (beta chain) under discussion was sequenced for a study of T-cell reconstitution after alpha-beta-depleted transplantation in children. Findings and caveats of the study: T-cell numbers and diversity, one year after transplant, stemmed largely from T cells that were newly produced. Recipient T cells and thymic progenitors that survived gave rise to the high TCRbeta diversity observed at day 60 in some patients. Reportedly, only several hundred clones from non-depleted graft cells drove alpha-beta T-cell counts at about two months.

Of note for this clonotype: Its target is unknown.

Unique molecular identifiers were used to barcode this TCRbeta library. TCRdb re-analysed the PCR reads in MiXCR, keeping a single row per CDR3 protein. The sample lists 200,000 to 250,000 distinct CDR3 sequences, 11% occurring once. The CDR3 contains 18 residues. Germline V gives CDR1 MDHEN, CDR2 SYDVKM. V gave up 7 bases and J gave up 7 bases, with 28 bases separating them. This clonotype originated in a child younger than two with acute myeloid leukemia, due to receive a stem cell transplant. The chain recombines TRBV28 with TRBJ2-2; tentatively, D is TRBD2 (6 bases). Sequencing used PBMCs, obtained before TCRalphabeta/CD19-depleted stem cell transplant. CDR3 in DNA: TGTGCCAGCACCTCGGGAGCCAGGGACCCGCCTTACAGCGGGGAGCTGTTTTTT. Protein: CASTSGARDPPYSGELFF.